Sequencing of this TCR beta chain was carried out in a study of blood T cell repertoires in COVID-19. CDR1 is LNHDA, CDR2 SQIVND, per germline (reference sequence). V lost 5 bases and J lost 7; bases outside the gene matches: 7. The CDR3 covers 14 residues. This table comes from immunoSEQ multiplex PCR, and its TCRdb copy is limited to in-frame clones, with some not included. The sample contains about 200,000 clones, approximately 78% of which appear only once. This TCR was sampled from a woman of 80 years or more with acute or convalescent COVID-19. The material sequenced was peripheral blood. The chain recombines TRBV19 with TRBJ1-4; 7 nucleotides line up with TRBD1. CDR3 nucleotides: TGTGCCAGTAGTGGACAGGTCGTTCGTGAAAAACTGTTTTTT. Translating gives CASSGQVVREKLFF.